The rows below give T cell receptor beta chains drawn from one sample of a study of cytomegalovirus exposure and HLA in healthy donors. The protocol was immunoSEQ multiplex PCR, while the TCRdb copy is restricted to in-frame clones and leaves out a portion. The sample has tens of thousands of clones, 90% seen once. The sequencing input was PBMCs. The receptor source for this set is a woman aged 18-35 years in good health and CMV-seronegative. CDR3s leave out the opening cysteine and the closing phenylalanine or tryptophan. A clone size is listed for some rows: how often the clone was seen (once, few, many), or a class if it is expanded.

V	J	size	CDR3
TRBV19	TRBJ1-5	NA	ATSPGRDQPQH
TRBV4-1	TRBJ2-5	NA	ASSQDGRGARETQY
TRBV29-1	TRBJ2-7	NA	SVFLDRTYEQY
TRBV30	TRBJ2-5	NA	AWSREALLEETQY
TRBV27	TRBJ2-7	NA	ASSLGGTGYEQY
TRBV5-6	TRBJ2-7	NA	ASSLGGFSASYEQY
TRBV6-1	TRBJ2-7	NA	ASLTGRYEQY
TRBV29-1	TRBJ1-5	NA	SVQNRDSNQPQH
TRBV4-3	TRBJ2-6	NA	ASSQEGGGGANVLT
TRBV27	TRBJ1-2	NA	ASSTNDGEGGYGYT
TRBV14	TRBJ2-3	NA	ASSHHPAFLDTQY
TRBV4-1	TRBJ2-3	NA	ASSQEKGIGTGLSDTQY
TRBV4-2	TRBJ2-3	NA	ASSQEGGTSGDTDTQY
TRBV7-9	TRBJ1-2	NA	ASSLEYRTAGRRGYT
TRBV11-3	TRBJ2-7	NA	ASSLEAYGTSGKPYEQY
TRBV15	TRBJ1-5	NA	ATSLGRVGNQPQH
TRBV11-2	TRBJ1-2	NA	ASTSRGGGQGALGYT
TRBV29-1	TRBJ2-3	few	SVGLTSTDTQY
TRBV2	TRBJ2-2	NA	ASRLTGKVSSGELF
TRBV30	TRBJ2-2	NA	AWSVIRASLGAGVRNTGELF
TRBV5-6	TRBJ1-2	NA	ASSWRTGGGYGYT
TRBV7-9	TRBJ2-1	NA	SSSLASGSSYNEQF
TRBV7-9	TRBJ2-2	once	ASSSNFLDTMLNTGELF
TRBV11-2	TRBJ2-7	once	ASSLAGVDYEQY
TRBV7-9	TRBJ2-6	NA	SSSFEDSGGGANVLT
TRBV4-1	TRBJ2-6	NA	ASSHFGLAGITSSGANVLT
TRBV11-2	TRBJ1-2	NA	ASSLEDFTGDANYGYT
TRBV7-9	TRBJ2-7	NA	ASSRFENEQY
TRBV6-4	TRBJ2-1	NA	ASSDASGGMNEQF
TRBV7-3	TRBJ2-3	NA	ASSSGLGSTDTQY
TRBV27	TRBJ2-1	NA	ASSRTSGSIGTNEQF
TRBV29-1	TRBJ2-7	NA	SVEGFQGGYEQY
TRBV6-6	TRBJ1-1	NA	ASSYPNTEAF
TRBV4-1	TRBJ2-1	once	ASSQQTGTDSYNEQF
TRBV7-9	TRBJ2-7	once	ASSFLGVGYEQY
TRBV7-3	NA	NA	ASSPRAGSYEQY
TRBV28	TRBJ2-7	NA	ASSLSGTELYEQY
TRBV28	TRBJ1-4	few	ASTPPGQGAVGNEKLF
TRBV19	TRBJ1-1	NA	ASSTRRVMNTEAF
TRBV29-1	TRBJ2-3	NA	SVGTSGSPNTQY
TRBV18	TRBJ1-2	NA	ASSPYPGTRTFYGYT
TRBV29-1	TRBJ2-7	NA	SVVGREGLRAYEQY
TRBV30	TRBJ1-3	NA	AWTWGLGNTIY
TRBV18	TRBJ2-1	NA	ASSPRQGGRYNEQF
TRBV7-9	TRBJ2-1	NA	SSSPLDRGRIEQF
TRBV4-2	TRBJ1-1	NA	ASSQDSGTGPTEAF
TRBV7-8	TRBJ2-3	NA	ASSQGLAGWGTDTQY
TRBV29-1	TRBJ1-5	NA	SVWWLTSPNQPQH
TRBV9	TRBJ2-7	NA	ASSPTSGLASSEQY
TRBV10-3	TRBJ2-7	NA	AMGTSGRAFEQY
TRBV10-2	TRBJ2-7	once	ASSGFSSYEQY
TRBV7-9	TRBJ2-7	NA	ASSAGDVSYEQY
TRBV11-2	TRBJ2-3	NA	ASSLGTTTDTQY
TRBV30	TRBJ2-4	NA	AWTAVNENIQY
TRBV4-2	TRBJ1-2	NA	ASSQDQGITNYGYT